This is a list of T cell receptor beta chains from one sample in a study of shared clonotypes between healthy human individuals. The protocol was immunoSEQ multiplex PCR, while the TCRdb copy is restricted to in-frame clones and leaves out a portion. The sample carries approximately 650,000 clones, nearly 97% recorded once. Sequencing was done on a sample of naive CD8+ T cells sorted from blood. The receptor set was obtained from a woman in her twenties or thirties in good health. CDR3s include the opening cysteine and the closing phenylalanine or tryptophan. D genes are given only for firm matches. The size field is filled for only some rows; it gives once, few, many or a size class.

>NA|NA|TRBJ2-4|TRBV28
CASSPPGYIQYF
TGTGCCAGCAGTCCCCCAGGTTACATTCAGTACTTC
>once|NA|TRBJ2-3|TRBV13
CASGATGTRSDTQYF
TGTGCTTCCGGGGCGACAGGGACTAGATCAGATACGCAGTATTTT
>NA|NA|TRBJ2-7|TRBV25-1
CASRAPDPYEQYF
TGTGCCAGCAGGGCCCCCGACCCCTACGAGCAGTACTTC
>NA|NA|TRBJ1-3|TRBV9
CASSVSGGGSGNTIYF
TGTGCCAGCAGCGTGAGCGGGGGAGGCTCTGGAAACACCATATATTTT
>NA|NA|TRBJ2-1|TRBV6-5
CASSYVDIGGEQFF
TGTGCCAGCAGTTACGTCGACATAGGCGGTGAGCAGTTCTTC
>NA|TRBD1|TRBJ2-7|TRBV28
CASRPRDSAYEQYF
TGTGCCAGCCGACCCCGGGACAGTGCCTACGAGCAGTACTTC
>NA|NA|TRBJ2-7|TRBV29-1
CSVGESSIPLYEQYF
TGCAGCGTTGGTGAGAGCTCAATTCCCCTTTACGAGCAGTACTTC
>once|NA|TRBJ1-5|TRBV27
CASSLKPGGQPQHF
TGTGCCAGCAGTTTAAAACCAGGAGGGCAGCCCCAGCATTTT
>NA|NA|TRBJ2-7|TRBV27
CASSFLDEQYF
TGTGCCAGCAGTTTTTTAGACGAGCAGTACTTC
>once|NA|TRBJ2-3|TRBV15
CATSLQTVKVDTQYF
TGTGCCACCAGCCTACAGACGGTAAAGGTGGATACGCAGTATTTT
>NA|NA|TRBJ2-1|TRBV15
CATSRPRTAYNEQFF
TGTGCCACCAGCAGACCTAGGACGGCCTACAATGAGCAGTTCTTC
>NA|NA|TRBJ1-1|TRBV5-4
CASSLEPSRVTEAFF
TGTGCCAGCAGCTTGGAACCCTCAAGAGTCACTGAAGCTTTCTTT
>NA|NA|TRBJ2-7|TRBV27
CASSLGGPTYEQYF
TGTGCCAGCAGTTTGGGGGGACCCACCTACGAGCAGTACTTC
>NA|TRBD2|TRBJ2-7|TRBV6-5
CASSLGLAGGFDEQYF
TGTGCCAGCAGTTTGGGACTAGCGGGAGGCTTCGACGAGCAGTACTTC